One and the same sample provided the 12 T cell receptor beta chains below, sequenced in a study of shared clonotypes between healthy human individuals. TCRdb's table, derived via immunoSEQ multiplex PCR, lists solely in-frame clones and lacks some. The sample shows about 1 million clones, 60% to 80% of them seen only once. The sequencing sample was made of memory CD4+ T cells sorted from blood. The subset here: CD45RA-negative fraction. These receptors originate from a man aged 18 to 30 in good health.

The rearrangement joins TRBV4-1 to TRBJ2-7; D remains unclear. The V gene lost 0 bases and the J gene lost 0 bases, with 9 bases spanning the gap. Germline V lookup: CDR1 MGHRA, CDR2 YSYEKL. The CDR3 contains 15 residues. CDR3 nucleotides: TGCGCCAGCAGCCAAGAAGGCAGGTACTCCTACGAGCAGTACTTC. Protein product: CASSQEGRYSYEQYF.

The chain links TRBV7-6 to TRBJ2-5; 8 bases are shared with TRBD2. The length of the CDR3 is 15 residues. The J segment lost 4 bases and the V segment lost 5 bases, leaving 9 bases of the junction unmatched. Germline V CDR1 and CDR2: SGHVS, FNYEAQ. The CDR3 bases are TGTGCCAGCAGCGTCGGCGGCAGCGGGAGAGAGACCCAGTACTTC. Protein: CASSVGGSGRETQYF.

This chain links TRBV6-1 with TRBJ1-4; a possible D gene is TRBD1 (6 bases). With 1 base removed from V and 8 bases from J, the gap between germline ends came to 11 bases. The CDR3 consists of 14 residues. Germline V gene sequence: CDR1 MNHNS, CDR2 SASEGT. CDR3: CASSEGGANEKLFF. Written as DNA, the CDR3 is TGTGCCAGCAGTGAAGGGGGGGCAAACGAAAAACTGTTTTTT.

V usage is TRBV2 and J usage is TRBJ1-3; D gene uncertain. Germline V gene data show CDR1 as SNHLY and CDR2 as FYNNEI. The CDR3 totals 15 residues. V was clipped by 1 base and J by 3 bases, with 10 bases between them. The CDR3 here is CASSEEAGVGNTIYF. Written as DNA, the CDR3 is TGTGCCAGCAGTGAAGAAGCTGGGGTTGGAAACACCATATATTTT.

This clone was seen many times. The genes are TRBV29-1 and TRBJ2-5; 8 nucleotides agree with TRBD1. CDR1 and CDR2 (germline): SQVTM, ANQGSEA. This CDR3 region has 15 residues. Trimming at V came to 2 bases and at J to 5 bases, leaving 10 bases not matched to a gene. The CDR3 reads CSVESRDRRMETQYF. CDR3 coding DNA: TGCAGCGTTGAAAGTCGGGACAGGAGGATGGAGACCCAGTACTTC.

The chain joins TRBV7-2 to TRBJ1-1; D gene uncertain. The CDR3 consists of 13 residues. Trimming pared 6 bases from V and 6 bases from J, leaving 14 bases between. Per the germline V gene, CDR1 is SGHTA and CDR2 is FQGNSA. In DNA, the CDR3 is TGTGCCAGCAGTAAAGGGCGAGAGGCTGAAGCTTTCTTT. Amino acid sequence: CASSKGREAEAFF. The full variable domain, with the rest looked up from reference TRBV7-2 and TRBJ1-1, is GAGVSQSPSNKVTEKGKDVELRCDPISGHTALYWYRQSLGQGLEFLIYFQGNSAPDKSGLPSDRFSAERTGGSVSTLTIQRTQQEDSAVYLCASSKGREAEAFFGQGTRLTVV.

The V call is TRBV15, the J call TRBJ2-1; D gene unclear. Per germline, CDR1 LNHNV and CDR2 YYDKDF (reference sequence). The V gene lost 6 bases and the J gene lost 0 bases, with 12 bases spanning the gap. CDR3 size: 15 residues. The DNA of the CDR3 is TGTGCCACCAGTCCCCGAGAAGTCTCCTACAATGAGCAGTTCTTC. Translation gives CATSPREVSYNEQFF.

This chain links TRBV7-2 with TRBJ1-1; D call uncertain. This CDR3 is 14 amino acids long. Between the trimmed V and J ends, which lost 7 bases and 1 base, there was a span of 13 bases. Germline V gene lookup returns CDR1 SGHTA and CDR2 FQGNSA. DNA of the CDR3: TGTGCCAGCACCCAGAGGGCCGCGAACACTGAAGCTTTCTTT. Its translation: CASTQRAANTEAFF.

As concerns this clone: At the DNA level, this CDR3 is encoded by other sequences in the same sample as well. The chain carries TRBV18 and TRBJ1-1, with TRBD1 as a possible D gene (6 bases). Germline-derived CDR1 and CDR2 are KGHSH and LQKENI. Trimming shortened V by 2 bases and J by 0 bases, and 7 bases separated the two germline ends. CDR3 length: 14 residues. Here the CDR3 reads CASSPDRMNTEAFF. In DNA, the CDR3 is TGTGCCAGCTCACCAGACAGGATGAACACTGAAGCTTTCTTT.

Points on this clone: The same CDR3 also results from other DNA sequences found in this sample. The CDR3 spells CSARGGGPQHF. The DNA of the CDR3 is TGCAGTGCTCGAGGAGGGGGGCCGCAGCATTTT. V is TRBV20-1 and J is TRBJ1-5; D is perhaps TRBD1 (6 bases). Germline V lookup: CDR1 DFQATT, CDR2 SNEGSKA (reference sequence). The V and J ends lost 5 bases and 13 bases respectively, with 15 bases between them. This CDR3 is 11 amino acids long.

V and J are TRBV6-1 and TRBJ1-5, with D maybe TRBD1 (6 bases). V was pared by 6 bases and J by 9 bases, with 18 bases between. The germline gives CDR1 MNHNS, CDR2 SASEGT. CDR3 length: 14 residues. The CDR3 protein is CASRGGQGWRPQHF. CDR3 coding DNA: TGTGCCAGCAGGGGGGGCCAGGGATGGAGGCCCCAGCATTTT.

This clone was detected only once. The chain recombines TRBV30 with TRBJ2-7; TRBD1 is a possible D gene (5 bases). Germline V gives CDR1 GTSNPN, CDR2 SVGIG (reference sequence). The CDR3 has 13 residues. V was cut by 0 bases and J by 1 base, with 7 bases left in between. The CDR3 is CAWSVPGSYEQYF. CDR3 in DNA: TGTGCCTGGAGTGTCCCAGGGTCCTACGAGCAGTACTTC.